The present T cell receptor beta chain was sequenced within a study of Ad26.COV2.S vaccination and SARS-CoV-2 variants. On the study more broadly: Sample donor was a member of the COV1001 Ad26.COV2.S trial arm. Each vaccinee took Ad26.COV2.S intramuscularly, once or twice 56 days apart.

Treatment in this sample: around 19 received Ad26.COV2.S at low or high dose, single or two shots; roughly 5 received placebo; per-sample allocation not given. Sample collection was performed on day 63 after the first vaccine or placebo injection. This table comes from immunoSEQ multiplex PCR, and its TCRdb copy is limited to in-frame clones, with some not included. Of around 270,000 clones listed, roughly 87% are singletons. Findings and caveats of the study: Higher spike-specific TCR breadth was found in vaccine recipients than in placebo recipients.

For this clone: Its antigen remains unknown.

Sequences were derived from peripheral blood, sampled in a trial of Ad26.COV2.S vaccine versus placebo. The receptor was isolated from a person between 18 and 65 years old who received the Ad26.COV2.S COVID-19 vaccine or a placebo.

The CDR3 reads CASSSNYDSYGYTF. DNA for the CDR3: TGTGCCAGCTCTAGCAACTATGACAGCTATGGCTACACCTTC. The chain has TRBV18 and TRBJ1-2; TRBD1 is a possible D gene (5 bases). Germline assignment: CDR1 KGHSH and CDR2 LQKENI. V was trimmed by 6 bases and J by 4 bases, leaving 15 bases between them. The CDR3 totals 14 residues.